These 17 T cell receptor beta chains originate from one sample sequenced in a study of cytomegalovirus exposure and HLA in healthy donors. The PCR employed 60 Vbeta primers together with 13 Jbeta primers. Sequencing used immunoSEQ multiplex PCR; TCRdb keeps in-frame clones, though not all of them. The repertoire holds about 55,000 clones, with about 50% as singletons. Sequencing was done on a sample of PBMCs. These TCRs come from a human donor in good health.

The chain has TRBV27 and TRBJ1-2, with D uncertain. The germline V gene has CDR1 MNHEY and CDR2 SMNVEV (reference sequence). The CDR3 contains 19 residues. V was cut by 4 bases and J by 5 bases, with 29 bases left in between. The CDR3 DNA sequence: TGTGCCAGCAGTTCGTCCGGGGAGGGTAGGAACCCCCTGAAATATGGCTACACCTTC. This codes for CASSSSGEGRNPLKYGYTF.

The chain employs TRBV6-5 and TRBJ2-2; D possibly corresponds to TRBD1 (5 bases). The germline V and J ends were trimmed by 10 bases and 4 bases, with 16 bases remaining between them. The CDR3 totals 14 residues. The germline V gene has CDR1 MNHEY and CDR2 SVGAGI. CDR3 region: CATLQAAGTGELFF. The CDR3 region has the DNA TGTGCCACCCTACAGGCGGCTGGCACCGGGGAGCTGTTTTTT.

J is TRBJ1-1 and V is TRBV10-1; D unresolved. The germline CDR1 and CDR2 sequences are WNHNN and SYGVQD (reference sequence). This CDR3 spans 13 amino acids. V lost 0 bases and J lost 6, with 8 bases in between. CDR3 DNA: TGCGCCAGCAGTGAGTCGAGTGTCCCTGAAGCTTTCTTT. Its translation is CASSESSVPEAFF.

V gene TRBV5-1 combines with J gene TRBJ2-1; TRBD1 is a possible D gene (6 bases). CDR1 SGHRS and CDR2 YFSETQ come from the germline V gene. V was cut by 4 bases and J by 4 bases, with 18 bases left in between. CDR3 size: 16 residues. The CDR3 reads CASSPGQRNSYNEQFF. CDR3 in DNA: TGCGCCAGCAGCCCCGGACAGCGGAACAGTTACAATGAGCAGTTCTTC.

V gene TRBV29-1 combines with J gene TRBJ1-1, with a weak D call TRBD1 (5 bases). Trimming removed 3 bases at V and 4 bases at J, with 12 bases between. This CDR3 region has 13 residues. Germline CDR1 reads SQVTM; CDR2 reads ANQGSEA. The CDR3 sequence: CSVDRGVGTEAFF. CDR3 coding DNA: TGCAGCGTTGATAGGGGCGTGGGCACTGAAGCTTTCTTT.

The rearrangement joins TRBV5-8 to TRBJ2-5, with 9 bases lining up with TRBD1. In germline, CDR1 is SGHTS, CDR2 YDEGEE. V trimming: 4 bases; J trimming: 7 bases; junction bases outside the gene matches: 8. The CDR3 has 14 residues. The chain's CDR3 is CASSLRTGDGTQYF. CDR3 sequence (DNA): TGTGCCAGCAGCCTTCGGACAGGGGACGGGACCCAGTACTTC.

This chain uses TRBV2 with TRBJ1-1, with D perhaps TRBD1 (6 bases). V lost 6 bases to trimming and J lost 6 bases, with 14 bases between them. Germline V gene lookup returns CDR1 SNHLY and CDR2 FYNNEI. The CDR3 length is 13 residues. CDR3 coding DNA: TGTGCCAGCAGCTACGTCCAGGGGCCTGAAGCTTTCTTT. Translating gives CASSYVQGPEAFF.

Here the CDR3 reads CASSLQGAGGQDTQYF. CDR3 DNA: TGTGCCAGCAGTCTGCAGGGGGCAGGCGGACAAGATACGCAGTATTTT. The chain employs TRBV7-2 and TRBJ2-3; TRBD1 matches at 8 bases. V shed 6 bases and J 5 bases; nucleotides not matched to a gene: 13. Germline V CDR1 and CDR2: SGHTA, FQGNSA. The CDR3 is made up of 16 amino acids.

V is TRBV6-5 and J is TRBJ1-2; TRBD1 matches 10 bases. The CDR3 spans 13 residues. The germline V gene encodes CDR1 MNHEY and CDR2 SVGAGI. The J segment lost 8 bases and the V segment lost 2 bases, leaving 2 bases of the junction unmatched. The CDR3 bases are TGTGCCAGCAGTTACGACAGGGGGCGGGGCTACACCTTC. Encoded protein: CASSYDRGRGYTF.

The rearrangement uses TRBV7-8 and TRBJ2-3, with D hard to call. The V end was cut by 6 bases, the J end by 0 bases, with 10 bases between. The germline gives CDR1 SGHVS, CDR2 FQNEAQ. This CDR3 has 14 amino acids. The CDR3 DNA is TGTGCCAGCAGGGGTGGAGCTAGCACAGATACGCAGTATTTT. Protein: CASRGGASTDTQYF.

The V and J genes are TRBV6-1 and TRBJ2-6; 9 nucleotides align to TRBD2. The germline CDR1 and CDR2 sequences are MNHNS and SASEGT. The junction had 0 bases not matched to a gene; V was cut back by 6 bases and J by 0 bases. CDR3 size: 15 residues. CDR3: CASRAGGSGANVLTF. The CDR3 DNA is TGTGCCAGCAGAGCGGGGGGCTCTGGGGCCAACGTCCTGACTTTC.

This clone showed up just a few times. The V and J genes are TRBV19 and TRBJ2-3, with TRBD1 matching 8 bases. Looked up from germline, CDR1 is LNHDA and CDR2 is SQIVND (reference sequence). The CDR3 covers 16 residues. Trimming removed 4 bases from V and 1 base from J; junction bases left unmatched: 7. The CDR3 DNA is TGTGCCAGTAGTAACCGACAGGGGCCCCGCACAGATACGCAGTATTTT. Translating gives CASSNRQGPRTDTQYF. Using reference TRBV19 and TRBJ2-3 for the parts outside the CDR3, the full variable domain is DGGITQSPKYLFRKEGQNVTLSCEQNLNHDAMYWYRQDPGQGLRLIYYSQIVNDFQKGDIAEGYSVSREKKESFPLTVTSAQKNPTAFYLCASSNRQGPRTDTQYFGPGTRLTVL.

The chain employs TRBV28 and TRBJ1-3; 7 nucleotides line up with TRBD1. CDR1 MDHEN and CDR2 SYDVKM come from the germline V gene. The V segment lost 6 bases and the J segment 0 bases; nucleotides outside the gene matches: 2. The CDR3 is 14 amino acids. The CDR3 bases are TGTGCCAGCAGCAGGACAGGCTCTGGAAACACCATATATTTT. Encoded protein: CASSRTGSGNTIYF.

This clone appeared a few times. This chain joins TRBV4-1 and TRBJ1-6; possible D gene TRBD1, 6 bases. Deletions cut 1 base from V and 2 bases from J, with 9 bases between. Germline V gives CDR1 MGHRA, CDR2 YSYEKL. There are 16 residues in the CDR3. In nucleotides, the CDR3 is TGCGCCAGCAGCCAAGGAGGGGACACCTATAATTCACCCCTCCACTTT. Its protein is CASSQGGDTYNSPLHF.

This clone was seen a few times. The V gene is TRBV4-2, the J gene TRBJ1-3; weak D call: TRBD1 (6 bases). The CDR3 has 17 residues. Germline lookup yields CDR1 LGHNA and CDR2 YNFKEQ. V dropped 5 bases and J dropped 2 bases, with 19 bases sitting between them. The CDR3 protein is CASSGPTGSAAGNTIYF. The CDR3 DNA follows: TGTGCCAGCAGCGGGCCCACAGGGAGCGCGGCTGGAAACACCATATATTTT.

This chain links TRBV10-3 with TRBJ1-2; 7 positions agree with TRBD1. Trimming at V came to 1 base and at J to 0 bases, leaving 8 bases not matched to a gene. The germline V gene encodes CDR1 ENHRY and CDR2 SYGVKD. The CDR3 runs to 17 residues. CDR3 residues: CAISEWDSPPTNYGYTF. The CDR3 coding sequence is TGTGCCATCAGTGAGTGGGACAGCCCCCCAACTAACTATGGCTACACCTTC.

The chain has TRBV6-5 and TRBJ2-7, with 9 bases identical to TRBD2. CDR1 and CDR2 (germline): MNHEY, SVGAGI. Losses at the gene ends were 0 bases for V and 7 bases for J; bases not matched to a gene: 7. The CDR3 spans 15 residues. The CDR3 sequence is CASSYSPSGGTEQYF. The CDR3 DNA follows: TGTGCCAGCAGTTACTCGCCCAGCGGGGGGACAGAGCAGTACTTC.